The subject of this entry is one TCR beta chain. This specimen comes from a study of CD8+ T cells in alopecia areata. Extracted from the samples, RNA was reverse transcribed into cDNA to serve as the sequencing template. TCRdb's table, derived via immunoSEQ multiplex PCR, lists solely in-frame clones and lacks some. The repertoire holds approximately 61,000 clones, with around 96% as singletons. Germline lookup yields CDR1 SEHNR and CDR2 FQNEAQ (reference sequence). This CDR3 spans 16 amino acids. Between the trimmed V and J ends, which lost 5 bases and 4 bases, there was a span of 20 bases. This TCR was sampled from a human donor with alopecia areata. The chain carries TRBV7-9 and TRBJ1-2; D ambiguous. Sequencing was performed on CD8+ T cells sorted from blood, taken at week 0. The CDR3 spells CASSLLSLADPYGYTF. In nucleotides, the CDR3 is TGTGCCAGCAGCCTCTTGTCTTTAGCAGACCCCTATGGCTACACCTTC.